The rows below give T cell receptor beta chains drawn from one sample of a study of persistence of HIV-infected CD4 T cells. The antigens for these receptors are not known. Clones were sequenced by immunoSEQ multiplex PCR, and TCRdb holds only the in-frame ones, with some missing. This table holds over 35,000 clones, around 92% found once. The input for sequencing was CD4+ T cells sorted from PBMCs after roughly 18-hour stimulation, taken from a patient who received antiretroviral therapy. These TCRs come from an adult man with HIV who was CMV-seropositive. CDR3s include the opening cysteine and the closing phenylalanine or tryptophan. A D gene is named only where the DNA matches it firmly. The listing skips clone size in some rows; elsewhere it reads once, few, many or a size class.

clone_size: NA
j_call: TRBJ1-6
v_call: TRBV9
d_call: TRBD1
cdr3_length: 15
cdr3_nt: TGTGCCAGCAGCGGTCGACAGGGCGCTAATTCACCCCTCCACTTT
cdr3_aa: CASSGRQGANSPLHF

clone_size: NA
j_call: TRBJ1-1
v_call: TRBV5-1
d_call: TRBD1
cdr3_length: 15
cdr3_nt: TGCGCCAGCAGCCAACGACAGGGGCGGAACACTGAAGCTTTCTTT
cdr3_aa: CASSQRQGRNTEAFF

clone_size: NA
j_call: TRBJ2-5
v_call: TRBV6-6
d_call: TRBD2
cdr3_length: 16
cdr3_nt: TGTGCCAGCATCCCCGGGGGGGGGCCCTCCCAAGAGACCCAGTACTTC
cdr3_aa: CASIPGGGPSQETQYF

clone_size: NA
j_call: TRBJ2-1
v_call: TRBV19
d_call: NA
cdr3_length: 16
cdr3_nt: TGTGCCAGTAGTAATAACCCGGATGGGGGAGACAATGAGCAGTTCTTC
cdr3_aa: CASSNNPDGGDNEQFF

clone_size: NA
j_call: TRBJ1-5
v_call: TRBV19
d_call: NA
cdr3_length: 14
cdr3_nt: TGTGCCAGTAGTGCCGGGGACCACAATCAGCCCCAGCATTTT
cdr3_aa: CASSAGDHNQPQHF

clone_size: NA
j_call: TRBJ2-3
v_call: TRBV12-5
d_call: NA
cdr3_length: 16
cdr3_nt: TGTGCTAGTGGTTTGGTAGTAAGGCCAAGGACAGATACGCAGTATTTT
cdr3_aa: CASGLVVRPRTDTQYF

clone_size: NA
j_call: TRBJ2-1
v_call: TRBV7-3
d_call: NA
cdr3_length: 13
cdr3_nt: TGTGCCAGCAGCATGGGACCTACCAATGAGCAGTTCTTC
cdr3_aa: CASSMGPTNEQFF

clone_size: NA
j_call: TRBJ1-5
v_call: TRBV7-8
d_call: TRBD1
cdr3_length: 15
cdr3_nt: TGTGCCAGCAGTCCGGGACAGGAGTTCAATCAGCCCCAGCATTTT
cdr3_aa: CASSPGQEFNQPQHF

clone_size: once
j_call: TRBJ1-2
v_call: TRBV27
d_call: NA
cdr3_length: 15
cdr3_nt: TGTGCCAGCAGTTTGGGGGGCCGAGCTAACTATGGCTACACCTTC
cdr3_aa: CASSLGGRANYGYTF

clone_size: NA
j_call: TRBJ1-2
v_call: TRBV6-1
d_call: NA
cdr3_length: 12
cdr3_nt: TGTGCCAGCAGTGAAGATCCCTGGGGCTACACCTTC
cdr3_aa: CASSEDPWGYTF

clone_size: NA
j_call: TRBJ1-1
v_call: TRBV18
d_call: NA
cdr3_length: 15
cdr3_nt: TGTGCCAGCTCACCCGGGGGGGGGCGCGTGACTGAAGCTTTCTTT
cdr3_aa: CASSPGGGRVTEAFF

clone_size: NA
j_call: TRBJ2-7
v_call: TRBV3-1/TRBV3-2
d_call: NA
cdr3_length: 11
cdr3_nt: TGTGCCAGCAGCCAGTTCGAGGAGCAGTACTTC
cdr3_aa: CASSQFEEQYF

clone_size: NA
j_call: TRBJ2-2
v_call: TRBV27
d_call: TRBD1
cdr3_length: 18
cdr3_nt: TGTGCCAGCAGTCCAGGACCCGGGACAGGGATAAACACCGGGGAGCTGTTTTTT
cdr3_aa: CASSPGPGTGINTGELFF

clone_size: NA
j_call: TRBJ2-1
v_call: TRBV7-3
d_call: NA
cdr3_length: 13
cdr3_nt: TGTGCCAGCAGCTTAGGGGCGGGGATTGAGCAGTTCTTC
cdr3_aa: CASSLGAGIEQFF

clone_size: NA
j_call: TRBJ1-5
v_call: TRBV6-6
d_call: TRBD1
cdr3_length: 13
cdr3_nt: TGTGCCAGCAGCCGACAGGGGGATCAGCCCCAGCATTTT
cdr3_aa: CASSRQGDQPQHF

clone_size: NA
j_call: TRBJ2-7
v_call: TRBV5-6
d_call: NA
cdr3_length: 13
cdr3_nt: TGTGCCAGCAGCTTGCCTTCTCGGGACGAGCAGTACTTC
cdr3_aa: CASSLPSRDEQYF

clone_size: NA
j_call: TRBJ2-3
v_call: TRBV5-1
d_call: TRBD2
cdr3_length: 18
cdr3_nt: TGCGCCAGCAGCTCCGGGACTAGCGGGGGCCCTAGCACAGATACGCAGTATTTT
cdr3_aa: CASSSGTSGGPSTDTQYF

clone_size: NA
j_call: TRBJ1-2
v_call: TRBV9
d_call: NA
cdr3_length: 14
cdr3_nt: TGTGCCAGCAGCGTAGATCCAGCTAACTATGGCTACACCTTC
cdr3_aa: CASSVDPANYGYTF

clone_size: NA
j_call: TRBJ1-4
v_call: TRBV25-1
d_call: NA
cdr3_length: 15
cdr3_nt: TGTGCCAGCAGTCTCCAGCGGGGAACTAATGAAAAACTGTTTTTT
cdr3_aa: CASSLQRGTNEKLFF

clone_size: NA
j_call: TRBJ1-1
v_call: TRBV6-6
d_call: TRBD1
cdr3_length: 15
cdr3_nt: TGTGCCACCAAAGGACAGGGGGGCCGGAACACTGAAGCTTTCTTT
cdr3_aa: CATKGQGGRNTEAFF

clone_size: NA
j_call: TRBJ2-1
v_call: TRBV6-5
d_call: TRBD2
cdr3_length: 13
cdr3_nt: TGTGCCAGCAAACTAGCGGCCTACAATGAGCAGTTCTTC
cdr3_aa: CASKLAAYNEQFF

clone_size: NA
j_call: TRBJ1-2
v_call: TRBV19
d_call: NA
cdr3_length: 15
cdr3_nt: TGTGCCAGTAGTATAGGGGGTCCTTCCAACTATGGCTACACCTTC
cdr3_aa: CASSIGGPSNYGYTF

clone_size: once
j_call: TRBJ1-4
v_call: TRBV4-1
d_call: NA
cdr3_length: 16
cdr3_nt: TGCGCCAGCAGCCAAGATATCACGGTGACTAATGAAAAACTGTTTTTT
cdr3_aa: CASSQDITVTNEKLFF

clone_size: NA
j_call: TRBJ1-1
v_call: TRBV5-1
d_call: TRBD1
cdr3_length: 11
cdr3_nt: TGCGCCAGCAGCCGGGACAGTGAAGCTTTCTTT
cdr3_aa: CASSRDSEAFF

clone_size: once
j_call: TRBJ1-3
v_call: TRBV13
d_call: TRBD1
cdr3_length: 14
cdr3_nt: TGTGCCAGCAGCTCCAGGGGGCCTGGAAACACCATATATTTT
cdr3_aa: CASSSRGPGNTIYF

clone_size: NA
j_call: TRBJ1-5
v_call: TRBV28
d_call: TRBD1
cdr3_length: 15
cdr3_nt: TGTGCCAGCAGACGACCTGGGACAGGGAGTCAGCCCCAGCATTTT
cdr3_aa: CASRRPGTGSQPQHF

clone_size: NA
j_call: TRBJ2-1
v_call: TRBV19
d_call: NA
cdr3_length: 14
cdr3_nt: TGTGCCAGTAAGGAGCAGGGGTCCTACAATGAGCAGTTCTTC
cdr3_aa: CASKEQGSYNEQFF

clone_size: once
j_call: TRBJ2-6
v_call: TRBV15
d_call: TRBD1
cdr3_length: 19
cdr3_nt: TGTGCCACCAGCAGAGGGCAGGGGGCATCGGGGTCTGGGGCCAACGTCCTGACTTTC
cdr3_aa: CATSRGQGASGSGANVLTF

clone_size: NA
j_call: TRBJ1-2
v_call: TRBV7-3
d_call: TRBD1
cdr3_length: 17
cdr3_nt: TGTGCCAGCAGCTTAGGTGGGACAGGGGGCGAAATTTCGGGCTACACCTTC
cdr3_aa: CASSLGGTGGEISGYTF